This T cell receptor (beta chain) is from a study of blood T cell repertoires in COVID-19. The overall study: Nucleic acid was either cDNA or gDNA, and it came from T cells, B-cell-depleted T cells, or PBMCs.

The length of the CDR3 is 15 residues. From germline, CDR1 is LGHDT and CDR2 YNNKEL (reference sequence). Deletions cut 1 base from V and 4 bases from J, with 10 bases between. In the study's own analysis: Using reference gene primer amplification, nucleated cell counts were estimated. Profiling relied on immunoSEQ multiplex PCR, and the TCRdb table lists in-frame clones only, not all of them. That table is the source of V, J and clone size, and D and trimming were worked out from the DNA. Here the sample spans 300,000 to 450,000 clones, 85% to 90% being singletons. Participants were aged about 18 to 89 years, lived in roughly 23 US areas, and enrolled virtually. Donors were grouped by their self-reported clinical history.

The chain uses TRBV3-1 (or the pseudogene TRBV3-2) and TRBJ2-2, with D possibly TRBD1 on 6 matching bases. The sample comprised PBMCs or T cells enriched from blood (not recorded which). The receptor's source is a young man who had recovered from COVID-19. The CDR3 DNA sequence: TGTGCCAGCAGCCAAGGGGGGACATCCACCGGGGAGCTGTTTTTT. It translates to CASSQGGTSTGELFF.